This TCR beta chain was identified in a study of pediatric ulcerative colitis. Germline CDR1 and CDR2: SGHTA and FQGNSA. The CDR3 has 16 residues. The germline V and J ends were trimmed by 2 bases and 1 base, with 14 bases remaining between them. On this clone itself: What it binds is not known.

Measured with immunoSEQ multiplex PCR; TCRdb has only the in-frame clones, and not every one. Among 30,000 to 35,000 clones listed, approximately 78% were seen once. Study-wide results and caveats: In rectum, acute severe colitis had expanded clones and less diversity.

During colonoscopy, one to two rectal pinch biopsies were collected. V and J are TRBV7-2 and TRBJ1-1; possibly TRBD1 for D (5 bases). Sequenced material: gut tissue. The TCR sequence derives from a boy younger than 18 with mild ulcerative colitis. In nucleotides, the CDR3 is TGTGCCAGCAGCTTACGAGGGGTCAGGACGAACACTGAAGCTTTCTTT. Amino acids: CASSLRGVRTNTEAFF.